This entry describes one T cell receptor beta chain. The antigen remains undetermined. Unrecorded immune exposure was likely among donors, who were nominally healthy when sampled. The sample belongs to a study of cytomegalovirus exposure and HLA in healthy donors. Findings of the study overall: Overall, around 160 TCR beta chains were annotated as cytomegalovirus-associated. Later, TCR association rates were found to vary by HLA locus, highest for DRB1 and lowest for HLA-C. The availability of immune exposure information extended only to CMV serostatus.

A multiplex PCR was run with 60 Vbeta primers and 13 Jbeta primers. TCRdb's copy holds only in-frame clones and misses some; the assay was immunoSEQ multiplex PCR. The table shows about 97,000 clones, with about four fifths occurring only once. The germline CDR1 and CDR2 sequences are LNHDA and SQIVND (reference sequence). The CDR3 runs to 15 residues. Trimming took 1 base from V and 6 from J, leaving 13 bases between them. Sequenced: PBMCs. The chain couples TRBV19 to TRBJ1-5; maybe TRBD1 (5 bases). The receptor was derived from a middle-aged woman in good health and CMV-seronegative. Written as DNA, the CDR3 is TGTGCCAGTAGTATAGTTGGCCAGGGTGGTCAGCCCCAGCATTTT. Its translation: CASSIVGQGGQPQHF. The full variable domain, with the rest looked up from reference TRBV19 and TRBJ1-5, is DGGITQSPKYLFRKEGQNVTLSCEQNLNHDAMYWYRQDPGQGLRLIYYSQIVNDFQKGDIAEGYSVSREKKESFPLTVTSAQKNPTAFYLCASSIVGQGGQPQHFGDGTRLSIL.